This is a list of T cell receptor beta chains from one sample in a study of T cell responses to AZD1222 COVID-19 vaccine. Sequencing used immunoSEQ multiplex PCR; TCRdb keeps in-frame clones, though not all of them. The sample shows about 160,000 clones, approximately 88% of them seen only once. This specimen was peripheral blood, taken 28 days after the second AZD1222 dose. These receptor sequences come from an adult who received the AZD1222 COVID-19 vaccine. The CDR3 runs from the conserved cysteine through the conserved F or W. D genes are given only for firm matches. Size is stated for part of the rows, as once, few or many counts, or as a class when the clone is expanded.

j_call d_call clone_size v_call cdr3_nt cdr3_aa
TRBJ1-1 . . TRBV5-6 TGTGCCAGCAGCAAAGGCGGGGGTACTGAAGCTTTCTTT CASSKGGGTEAFF
TRBJ1-1 . . TRBV5-1 TGCGCCAGCAGCTTGGCCATGGGTCTGAACACTGAAGCTTTCTTT CASSLAMGLNTEAFF
TRBJ1-2 . . TRBV6-4 TGTGCCAGCAGTGACTTTGGGGGGGGCTACACCTTC CASSDFGGGYTF
TRBJ2-5 . . TRBV5-4 TGTGCCACTTCCGAAGGAGGGTACCAAGAGACCCAGTACTTC CATSEGGYQETQYF
TRBJ1-2 . . TRBV3-1/TRBV3-2 TGTGCCAGCAGCACCCGGGACATACTCTATGGCTACACCTTC CASSTRDILYGYTF
TRBJ1-2 . . TRBV6-1 TGTGCCAGCAGTGAGGGTGCAACAGGGTACTATGGCTACACCTTC CASSEGATGYYGYTF
TRBJ1-5 . . TRBV5-3 TGTGCCAGAAGCCCACGGGGGGCAGGGGCCAATCAGCCCCAGCATTTT CARSPRGAGANQPQHF
TRBJ1-6 TRBD1 . TRBV3-1/TRBV3-2 TGTGCCAGCAGTCAACAGGGGGGAAATTCACCCCTCCACTTT CASSQQGGNSPLHF
TRBJ1-2 . . TRBV12-3/TRBV12-4 TGTGCCAGCAGTTTTAAGGACAGCGGTGGCTACACCTTC CASSFKDSGGYTF
TRBJ2-7 TRBD1 . TRBV6-5 TGTGCCAGCAGTCCGGGACAGGGTGTGGGCGAGCAGTACTTC CASSPGQGVGEQYF
TRBJ2-1 TRBD2 . TRBV2 TGTGCCAGCAGGGCTAGCGGGGGGGGTCGTGAGCAGTTCTTC CASRASGGGREQFF
TRBJ1-6 TRBD1 . TRBV19 TGTGCCAGTAGTATAGGACAGGGAAATTCACCCCTCCACTTT CASSIGQGNSPLHF
TRBJ2-7 TRBD1 . TRBV10-2 TGCGCCAGCATTCAGGGGGACGAGCAGTACTTC CASIQGDEQYF
TRBJ2-6 . . TRBV14 TGTGCCAGCAGCCGTGGGGTCTATGCCAACGTCCTGACTTTC CASSRGVYANVLTF
TRBJ1-1 TRBD1 . TRBV7-2 TGTGCCAGCAGCAAAGACAGGGGAGGGACTGAAGCTTTCTTT CASSKDRGGTEAFF
TRBJ1-2 . . TRBV30 TGTGCCTGCAACCCCTCCAGAGATGGCTACACCTTC CACNPSRDGYTF
TRBJ1-2 . once TRBV6-1 TGTGCCAGCAGTGAATCGGGGCTTGTTGGCTACACCTTC CASSESGLVGYTF
TRBJ2-3 . . TRBV7-3 TGTGCCAGCAGCTCGGGACCCGCCTTCACAGATACGCAGTATTTT CASSSGPAFTDTQYF
TRBJ2-5 TRBD2 . TRBV6-2/TRBV6-3 TGTGCCAGCAGTCTCCGGACTAGCTGGGAGACCCAGTACTTC CASSLRTSWETQYF
TRBJ2-7 . . TRBV7-2 TGTGCCAGCAGCTTAACGGGGGTCTATCACGAGCAGTACTTC CASSLTGVYHEQYF
TRBJ1-2 TRBD1 . TRBV28 TGTGCCAGCAGTTCGGGACAGCCAAACTATGGCTACACCTTC CASSSGQPNYGYTF
TRBJ2-1 TRBD1 . TRBV9 TGTGCCAGCAGCGTAGCTGGGGGACAGTTCTATGAGCAGTTCTTC CASSVAGGQFYEQFF
TRBJ1-2 . . TRBV7-3 TGTGCCAGCAGCTTACTGGGTGATGGCTACACCTTC CASSLLGDGYTF
TRBJ2-1 . . TRBV20-1 TGCAGTGCTAGTGAGAGTTCCCCCCGACATGAGCAGTTCTTC CSASESSPRHEQFF
TRBJ1-5 . . TRBV9 TGTGCCAGCAGCTCAGAGGTAGGGGTTGGCAATCAGCCCCAGCATTTT CASSSEVGVGNQPQHF
TRBJ2-1 TRBD2 . TRBV5-1 TGCGCCAGCAGCTTGGGCTTGCGGGGGGCCTACAATGAGCAGTTCTTC CASSLGLRGAYNEQFF
TRBJ1-4 TRBD1 . TRBV9 TGTGCCAGCAGCCCCAGGACAGGGCCTAATGAAAAACTGTTTTTT CASSPRTGPNEKLFF
TRBJ1-4 . . TRBV7-9 TGTGCCAGCAGCTTAGCGCTGGGGGCGGGAGAGGAAAAACTGTTTTTT CASSLALGAGEEKLFF
TRBJ2-3 . . TRBV6-5 TGTGCCAGCAGTTACTTGTCGAGCGGTCCAGATACGCAGTATTTT CASSYLSSGPDTQYF
TRBJ1-2 . . TRBV9 TGTGCCAGCAGCCAGAGGTCAGTCCTTCTCGATGGCTACACCTTC CASSQRSVLLDGYTF
TRBJ2-5 . . TRBV21-1 TGTGCCAGCCCCCCTCCCGGGGCAGTGGGAGAGACCCAGTACTTC CASPPPGAVGETQYF
TRBJ1-5 . . TRBV3-1/TRBV3-2 TGTGCCAGCAGCCAAGAGGCAGGGAATCAGCCCCAGCATTTT CASSQEAGNQPQHF
TRBJ2-7 TRBD1 . TRBV4-2 TGTGCCAGCAGCCAAGAGGGACAGGCCGAGTTTTTGGAGCAGTACTTC CASSQEGQAEFLEQYF
TRBJ2-7 . . TRBV6-5 TGTGCCACCAACCCGAGAACAGGCACCCCCGAGCAGTACTTC CATNPRTGTPEQYF
TRBJ1-1 . . TRBV5-1 TGCGCCAGCAGCTTAGGCGGAAACACTGAAGCTTTCTTT CASSLGGNTEAFF
TRBJ1-3 . . TRBV4-1 TGCGCCAGCACAGATACCTCGGGGTACAGAAACACCATATATTTT CASTDTSGYRNTIYF
TRBJ1-2 TRBD1 . TRBV3-1/TRBV3-2 TGTGCCAGCAGCCAAGGATCGATGACAGGGAGGTCCTATGGCTACACCTTC CASSQGSMTGRSYGYTF
TRBJ2-2 TRBD2 . TRBV7-9 TGTGCCAGCAGCTACCAAGGACTAGCAAACACCGGGGAGCTGTTTTTT CASSYQGLANTGELFF
TRBJ1-2 . . TRBV9 TGTGCCAGCAGCTTGGACCCCAGGGGAGATAGCTATGGCTACACCTTC CASSLDPRGDSYGYTF
TRBJ1-3 . . TRBV15 TGTGCCACCAGCCTCGGGGGACATTTCTCTGGAAACACCATATATTTT CATSLGGHFSGNTIYF
TRBJ2-7 TRBD1 . TRBV3-1/TRBV3-2 TGTGCCAGCAGCCAGGCAACAGGGGGCTCCTACGAGCAGTACTTC CASSQATGGSYEQYF
TRBJ2-5 . . TRBV11-2 TGTGCCAGCAGCCCGGTAGGGGGGAGGGCAAAGACCCAGTACTTC CASSPVGGRAKTQYF
TRBJ1-3 TRBD1 once TRBV11-3 TGTGCCAGCAGCCCAGGGGGCTCTGGAAACACCATATATTTT CASSPGGSGNTIYF
TRBJ1-4 . . TRBV9 TGTGCCAGCAGCAAAGGGTCCCACCCTAATGAAAAACTGTTTTTT CASSKGSHPNEKLFF
TRBJ1-2 . . TRBV9 TGTGCCAGCAGCGTAGACCCACAGGGCCCCTATGGCTACACCTTC CASSVDPQGPYGYTF
TRBJ1-5 . . TRBV19 TGTGCCAGTAGGCAATATAGCAATCAGCCCCAGCATTTT CASRQYSNQPQHF
TRBJ2-1 . . TRBV7-2 TGTGCCAGCAGCCCAAGCCCCAACAGCGCCAATGAGCAGTTCTTC CASSPSPNSANEQFF
TRBJ1-5 TRBD1 . TRBV19 TGTGCCAGTAGTACGCACCGGACAGGGAGACTTAGCAATCAGCCCCAGCATTTT CASSTHRTGRLSNQPQHF
TRBJ1-6 . . TRBV18 TGTGCCAGCTCACCAAGCGGGAAAAATTCACCCCTCCACTTT CASSPSGKNSPLHF
TRBJ1-2 . . TRBV18 TGTGCCAGCTCACCGGACGGCAGCTACTATGGCTACACCTTC CASSPDGSYYGYTF
TRBJ2-7 . . TRBV4-1 TGCGCCAGCAGCCACGAAAATAATCCAGGGGAGCAGTACTTC CASSHENNPGEQYF
TRBJ1-1 TRBD1 . TRBV6-2/TRBV6-3 TGTGCCAGCAGTAAAGACAGGGGTTCGACTGAAGCTTTCTTT CASSKDRGSTEAFF
TRBJ1-1 . . TRBV10-2 TGCGCCACCAGGGAGATGGGGCTAGCTTTCTTT CATREMGLAFF
TRBJ1-1 . . TRBV5-1 TGCGCCAGCACCCGGGGGGGGAACACTGAAGCTTTCTTT CASTRGGNTEAFF
TRBJ2-2 TRBD2 once TRBV7-2 TGTGCCAGCAGCTTAGATAGCGGGCGTAAGGAGCTGTTTTTT CASSLDSGRKELFF
TRBJ2-1 . . TRBV19 TGTGCCAGTAGTATTGCGAGACCCCCGGGTAATGAGCAGTTCTTC CASSIARPPGNEQFF
TRBJ2-7 . . TRBV2 TGTGCCAGCAGACAGTTCTACGAGCAGTACTTC CASRQFYEQYF